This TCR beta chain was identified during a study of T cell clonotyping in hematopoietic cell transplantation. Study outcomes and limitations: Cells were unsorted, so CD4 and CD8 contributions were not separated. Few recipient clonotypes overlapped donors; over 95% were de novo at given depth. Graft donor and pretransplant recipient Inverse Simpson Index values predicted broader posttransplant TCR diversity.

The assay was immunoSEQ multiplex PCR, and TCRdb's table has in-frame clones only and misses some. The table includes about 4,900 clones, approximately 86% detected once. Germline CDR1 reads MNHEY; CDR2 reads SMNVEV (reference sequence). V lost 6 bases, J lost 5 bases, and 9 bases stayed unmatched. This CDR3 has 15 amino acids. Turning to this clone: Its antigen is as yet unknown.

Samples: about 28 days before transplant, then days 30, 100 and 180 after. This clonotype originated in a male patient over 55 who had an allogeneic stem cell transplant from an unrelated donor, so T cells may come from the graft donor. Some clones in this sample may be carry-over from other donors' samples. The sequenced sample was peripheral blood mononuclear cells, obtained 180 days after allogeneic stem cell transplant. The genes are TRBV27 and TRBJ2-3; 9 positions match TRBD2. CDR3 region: CASSPGRGGRDTQYF. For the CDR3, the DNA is TGTGCCAGCAGCCCGGGGCGGGGGGGCAGAGATACGCAGTATTTT.